A single sample gave rise to the 26 T cell receptor beta chains below, sequenced in a study of blood T cell repertoires in COVID-19. Profiling relied on immunoSEQ multiplex PCR, and the TCRdb table lists in-frame clones only, not all of them. The table lists 100,000 to 150,000 clones, around nine tenths of them singletons. The sequenced sample consisted of PBMCs or T cells enriched from blood (not recorded which). The origin of the receptors is a woman aged 45-65 years who had recovered from COVID-19.

This clone has just one count. The rearrangement links TRBV4-1 to TRBJ2-3; TRBD1 might be the D (5 bases). The CDR3 contains 13 residues. Trimming left V 2 bases short and J 6 bases short, with 9 bases between. Germline assignment: CDR1 MGHRA and CDR2 YSYEKL. In DNA, the CDR3 is TGCGCCAGCAGCCAACCGCCAGGGGATACGCAGTATTTT. Translation gives CASSQPPGDTQYF.

V usage is TRBV7-2 and J usage is TRBJ1-2, with D hard to call. The CDR3 length is 16 residues. V shed 7 bases and J shed 2 bases, with 20 bases lying between them. From germline, CDR1 is SGHTA and CDR2 FQGNSA. The CDR3 sequence is CASTAILRSGNYGYTF. The DNA for the CDR3 is TGTGCCAGCACAGCTATCCTTAGATCGGGGAACTATGGCTACACCTTC.

This chain links TRBV2 with TRBJ2-7; a weak D match, TRBD1 (6 bases). Germline V gene sequence: CDR1 SNHLY, CDR2 FYNNEI. Trimming took off 2 bases at V and 9 bases at J, with 17 bases between the two ends. The CDR3 runs 14 residues. The CDR3 DNA follows: TGTGCCAGCAGTGAATCGGGGACACCCATGGGGCAGTACTTC. Its translation: CASSESGTPMGQYF.

CDR3 protein: CASSLLRTGGTEAFF. CDR3 DNA sequence: TGTGCCAGCAGCTTATTACGGACAGGGGGCACCGAAGCTTTCTTT. The V and J genes are TRBV7-2 and TRBJ1-1, with 11 nucleotides matching TRBD1. The length of the CDR3 is 15 residues. The V gene end was trimmed by 2 bases and the J gene end by 8 bases; junction bases not matched to a gene: 7. Per germline, CDR1 SGHTA and CDR2 FQGNSA.

The genes are TRBV5-6 and TRBJ1-5; no reliable D call. V dropped 6 bases and J dropped 1 base, with 11 bases sitting between them. In germline, CDR1 is SGHDT, CDR2 YYEEEE. The CDR3 has 14 amino acids. CDR3 protein: CASMIYGSNQPQHF. The CDR3 DNA follows: TGTGCCAGCATGATCTACGGGAGCAATCAGCCCCAGCATTTT.

For the CDR3, the DNA is TGCGCCAGCAGCTTGAACCCCTACTCAGGGCGATACACCTTC. Its translation: CASSLNPYSGRYTF. The chain is built from TRBV5-1 and TRBJ1-2; possibly TRBD1 for D (5 bases). The ends were cut back, 1 base at V and 11 bases at J, with 18 bases in the middle. The CDR3 consists of 14 residues. Germline loops: CDR1 SGHRS, CDR2 YFSETQ.

The chain carries TRBV5-1 and TRBJ2-7, with 9 bases matching TRBD1. The V segment lost 1 base and the J segment 2 bases; nucleotides outside the gene matches: 4. The CDR3 length is 15 residues. The germline CDR1 and CDR2 sequences are SGHRS and YFSETQ. Here the CDR3 reads CASSLTGGEAYEQYF. Written as DNA, the CDR3 is TGCGCCAGCAGCTTGACAGGGGGCGAAGCCTACGAGCAGTACTTC.

This chain links TRBV11-2 with TRBJ2-7; TRBD1 aligns across 7 bases. V trimming: 2 bases; J trimming: 4 bases; junction bases outside the gene matches: 14. Germline V gene sequence: CDR1 SGHAT, CDR2 FQNNGV. The CDR3 sequence is 17 residues long. CDR3 sequence reads: CASSLTALRDSLYEQYF. CDR3 DNA: TGTGCCAGCAGCTTAACGGCCCTTAGGGACAGTTTATACGAGCAGTACTTC.

V usage is TRBV19 and J usage is TRBJ2-3; weak D call: TRBD1 (5 bases). CDR1 and CDR2 from the germline V gene are LNHDA and SQIVND (reference sequence). The CDR3 is made up of 16 amino acids. V shed 5 bases and J shed 0 bases, with 15 bases lying between them. The DNA of the CDR3 is TGTGCCAGTAGTCTGGACATCTTAACTAGCACAGATACGCAGTATTTT. Protein product: CASSLDILTSTDTQYF. Full variable domain (missing parts from reference TRBV19 and TRBJ2-3): DGGITQSPKYLFRKEGQNVTLSCEQNLNHDAMYWYRQDPGQGLRLIYYSQIVNDFQKGDIAEGYSVSREKKESFPLTVTSAQKNPTAFYLCASSLDILTSTDTQYFGPGTRLTVL.

The chain combines TRBV28 with TRBJ1-2; D is unclear. Looked up from germline, CDR1 is MDHEN and CDR2 is SYDVKM. Trimming pared 2 bases from V and 4 bases from J, leaving 20 bases between. The CDR3 has 17 residues. DNA for the CDR3: TGTGCCAGCAGTTTAAACCGCGGGGATCCTCTCTTCTATGGCTACACCTTC. Translated: CASSLNRGDPLFYGYTF.

The V call is TRBV4-1, the J call TRBJ2-7; TRBD1 agrees at 7 bases. The CDR3 has 13 amino acids. CDR1 MGHRA and CDR2 YSYEKL come from the germline V gene. V lost 8 bases and J lost 7; bases outside the gene matches: 11. CDR3 nucleotides: TGCGCCAGCTCCGGGACAGAGATGGGGGAGCAGTACTTC. It encodes CASSGTEMGEQYF.

J is TRBJ1-4 and V is TRBV29-1; D is perhaps TRBD1 (6 bases). Germline V gene lookup returns CDR1 SQVTM and CDR2 ANQGSEA. The CDR3 is 15 amino acids. Trimming removed 1 base from V and 1 base from J, with 10 bases in between. The CDR3, as DNA: TGCAGCGTTGAAGGAGGGGGTATAACTAATGAAAAACTGTTTTTT. Translated: CSVEGGGITNEKLFF.

The chain couples TRBV7-6 to TRBJ1-5; D possibly corresponds to TRBD1 (5 bases). This CDR3 comprises 19 residues. Trimming removed 5 bases at V and 0 bases at J, with 23 bases between. CDR1 is SGHVS and CDR2 is FNYEAQ in the germline V gene. CDR3 region: CASSPLGRVAVYSNQPQHF. CDR3 bases: TGTGCCAGCAGCCCCTTGGGCAGGGTAGCAGTATATAGCAATCAGCCCCAGCATTTT.

This clone occurred once. The chain recombines TRBV14 with TRBJ1-2; 7 bases line up with TRBD1. Unmatched junction bases numbered 7, after V lost 3 bases and J lost 0 bases. The CDR3 consists of 16 residues. The V gene's germline CDR1 is SGHDN and CDR2 FVKESK. CDR3 DNA sequence: TGTGCCAGCAGCCAGGCAGGGGGGCAAGCTAACTATGGCTACACCTTC. Residues: CASSQAGGQANYGYTF.

V usage is TRBV6-2 or TRBV6-3 and J usage is TRBJ1-4, with 9 bases that match TRBD1. Germline values: CDR1 MNHEY, CDR2 SVGEGT. This CDR3 has 15 amino acids. V lost 4 bases to trimming and J lost 6 bases; unmatched junction nucleotides: 6. This chain's CDR3 is CASSSYRGLHEKLFF. The CDR3 DNA follows: TGTGCCAGCAGTTCCTACAGGGGGCTTCATGAAAAACTGTTTTTT.

The chain uses TRBV7-9 and TRBJ1-2; tentative D call: TRBD1 (6 bases). The germline V gene encodes CDR1 SEHNR and CDR2 FQNEAQ (reference sequence). The V gene lost 0 bases and the J gene lost 1 base, with 15 bases spanning the gap. This CDR3 has 17 residues. This CDR3 is CASSLARRTDNNYGYTF. The DNA for the CDR3 is TGTGCCAGCAGCTTAGCTCGAAGGACAGATAATAACTATGGCTACACCTTC.

The CDR3 here is CATSRGTGSNEKLFF. Here the CDR3 DNA reads TGTGCCACCAGCAGAGGAACAGGATCTAATGAAAAACTGTTTTTT. V gene TRBV15 combines with J gene TRBJ1-4, with a tentative D call TRBD1 (5 bases). Looked up from germline, CDR1 is LNHNV and CDR2 is YYDKDF (reference sequence). Trimming removed 1 base from V and 3 bases from J, with 9 bases in between. The length of the CDR3 is 15 residues.

This clone appeared a few times. The CDR3 sequence is CASSSSGVEQYF. For the CDR3, the DNA is TGTGCCAGTAGTTCCTCAGGGGTCGAGCAGTACTTC. The chain has TRBV19 and TRBJ2-7, with D tentatively TRBD1 (6 bases). Trimming took off 5 bases at V and 6 bases at J, with 11 bases between the two ends. This CDR3 region has 12 residues. Germline CDR1 reads LNHDA; CDR2 reads SQIVND (reference sequence).

The gene calls are TRBV27 and TRBJ1-5; D possibly corresponds to TRBD1 (6 bases). The CDR3 extends over 15 amino acids. V was pared by 5 bases and J by 1 base, with 12 bases between. The germline gives CDR1 MNHEY, CDR2 SMNVEV (reference sequence). CDR3 amino acids: CASSIQGLSNQPQHF. The CDR3 DNA is TGTGCCAGCAGTATACAGGGTTTGAGCAATCAGCCCCAGCATTTT.

The chain carries TRBV7-9 and TRBJ1-2, with 7 bases that match TRBD1. Trimming took 8 bases from V and 1 from J; bases not matched to a gene: 13. Germline V gene data show CDR1 as SEHNR and CDR2 as FQNEAQ (reference sequence). This CDR3 region has 16 residues. For the CDR3, the DNA is TGTGCCAGCCGACCCTCGGACAGGCAAATTAACTATGGCTACACCTTC. It encodes CASRPSDRQINYGYTF.

J is TRBJ2-2 and V is TRBV5-1; tentatively, D is TRBD2 (5 bases). V lost 1 base and J lost 6, with 13 bases in between. This CDR3 comprises 15 residues. Germline V gene sequence: CDR1 SGHRS, CDR2 YFSETQ. CDR3 residues: CASSLIGVFAGELFF. The DNA for the CDR3 is TGCGCCAGCAGCTTGATCGGGGTGTTCGCCGGGGAGCTGTTTTTT.

The chain employs TRBV9 and TRBJ1-3, with D possibly matching TRBD1 (5 bases). The V end lost 3 bases, the J end lost 4 bases, and 5 bases lay between the germline ends. The CDR3 length is 12 residues. Germline V gene sequence: CDR1 SGDLS, CDR2 YYNGEE. For the CDR3, the DNA is TGTGCCAGCAGCGGACAGGGAAACACCATATATTTT. This encodes CASSGQGNTIYF. The variable domain in full, completed from reference TRBV9 and TRBJ1-3, reads DSGVTQTPKHLITATGQRVTLRCSPRSGDLSVYWYQQSLDQGLQFLIQYYNGEERAKGNILERFSAQQFPDLHSELNLSSLELGDSALYFCASSGQGNTIYFGEGSWLTVV.

The table lists this clone with a count of one. The chain uses TRBV5-6 and TRBJ2-2; D is possibly TRBD1 (6 bases). This CDR3 has 16 amino acids. Trimming left V 4 bases short and J 4 bases short, with 17 bases between. Germline V gene sequence: CDR1 SGHDT, CDR2 YYEEEE. The CDR3 coding sequence is TGTGCCAGCAGCGCCAGGGGCCGTCGCGCCACCGGGGAGCTGTTTTTT. The encoded protein is CASSARGRRATGELFF.

The chain is built from TRBV2 and TRBJ2-3, with TRBD2 matching 10 bases. V shed 6 bases and J 4 bases; nucleotides not matched to a gene: 10. The CDR3 spans 16 residues. Germline-derived CDR1 and CDR2 are SNHLY and FYNNEI. The CDR3 DNA is TGTGCCAGCAGGATGATCATAGCGGGGGGCCCAGATACGCAGTATTTT. Residues: CASRMIIAGGPDTQYF.

The J gene is TRBJ2-1, the V gene TRBV27, with a tentative D call TRBD2 (7 bases). The CDR3 totals 16 residues. Germline-derived CDR1 and CDR2 are MNHEY and SMNVEV (reference sequence). Trimming shortened V by 6 bases and J by 0 bases, and 15 bases separated the two germline ends. CDR3 coding DNA: TGTGCCAGCAGACGGGGGGCCCTAAGCTCCTACAATGAGCAGTTCTTC. It yields the protein CASRRGALSSYNEQFF.

V gene TRBV9 combines with J gene TRBJ1-2; maybe TRBD1 (6 bases). Per the germline V gene, CDR1 is SGDLS and CDR2 is YYNGEE. Deletions cut 3 bases from V and 1 base from J, with 16 bases between. This CDR3 comprises 16 residues. As DNA, the CDR3 is TGTGCCAGCAGCGCTTCGCCTACAGGGATTAACTATGGCTACACCTTC. Protein: CASSASPTGINYGYTF.